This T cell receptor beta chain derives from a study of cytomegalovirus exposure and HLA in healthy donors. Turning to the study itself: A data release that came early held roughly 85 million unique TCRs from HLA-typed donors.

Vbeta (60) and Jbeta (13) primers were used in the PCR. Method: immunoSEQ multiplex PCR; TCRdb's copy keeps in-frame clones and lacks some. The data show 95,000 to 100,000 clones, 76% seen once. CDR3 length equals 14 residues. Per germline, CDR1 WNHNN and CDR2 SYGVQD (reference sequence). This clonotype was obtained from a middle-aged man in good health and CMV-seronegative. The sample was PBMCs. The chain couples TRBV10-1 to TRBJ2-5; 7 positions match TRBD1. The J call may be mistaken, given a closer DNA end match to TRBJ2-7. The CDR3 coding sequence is TGCGCCAGCAGTGAGCACAGGGGTGGCTACGAGCAGTACTTC. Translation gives CASSEHRGGYEQYF.